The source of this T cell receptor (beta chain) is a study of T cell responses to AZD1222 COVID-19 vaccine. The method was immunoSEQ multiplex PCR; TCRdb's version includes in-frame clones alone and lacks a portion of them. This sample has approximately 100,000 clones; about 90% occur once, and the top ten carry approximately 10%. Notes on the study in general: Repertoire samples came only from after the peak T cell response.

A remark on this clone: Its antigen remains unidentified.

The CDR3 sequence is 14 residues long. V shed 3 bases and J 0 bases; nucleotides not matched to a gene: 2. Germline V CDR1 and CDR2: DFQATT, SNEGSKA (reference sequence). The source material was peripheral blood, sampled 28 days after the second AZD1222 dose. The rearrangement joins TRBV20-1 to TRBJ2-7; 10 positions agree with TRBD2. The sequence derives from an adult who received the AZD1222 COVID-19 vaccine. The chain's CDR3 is CSASLAGASYEQYF. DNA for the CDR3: TGCAGTGCTAGTCTAGCGGGGGCCTCCTACGAGCAGTACTTC.